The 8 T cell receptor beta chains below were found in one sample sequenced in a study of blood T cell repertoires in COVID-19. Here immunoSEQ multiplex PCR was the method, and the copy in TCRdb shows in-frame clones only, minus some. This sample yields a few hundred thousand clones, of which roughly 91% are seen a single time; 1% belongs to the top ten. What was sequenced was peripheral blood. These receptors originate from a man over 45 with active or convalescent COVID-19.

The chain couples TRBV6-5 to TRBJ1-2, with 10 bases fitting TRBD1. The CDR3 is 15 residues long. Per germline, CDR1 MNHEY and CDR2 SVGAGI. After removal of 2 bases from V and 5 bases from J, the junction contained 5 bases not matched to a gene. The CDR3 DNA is TGTGCCAGCAGTTACAGTTCGGGACAGGGGTATGGCTACACCTTC. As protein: CASSYSSGQGYGYTF.

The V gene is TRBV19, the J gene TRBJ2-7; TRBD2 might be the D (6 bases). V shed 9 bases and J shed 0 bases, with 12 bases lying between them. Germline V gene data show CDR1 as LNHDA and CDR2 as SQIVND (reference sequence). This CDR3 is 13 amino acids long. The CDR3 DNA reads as TGTGCCAGCTCGGGGGAGCGCTCCTACGAGCAGTACTTC. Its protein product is CASSGERSYEQYF.

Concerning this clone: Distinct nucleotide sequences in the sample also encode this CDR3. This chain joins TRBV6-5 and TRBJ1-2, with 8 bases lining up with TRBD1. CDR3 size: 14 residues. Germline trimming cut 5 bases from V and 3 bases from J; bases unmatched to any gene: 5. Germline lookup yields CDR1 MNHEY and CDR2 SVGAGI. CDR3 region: CASSRVQGDYGYTF. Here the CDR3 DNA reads TGTGCCAGCAGTCGCGTACAGGGGGACTATGGCTACACCTTC.

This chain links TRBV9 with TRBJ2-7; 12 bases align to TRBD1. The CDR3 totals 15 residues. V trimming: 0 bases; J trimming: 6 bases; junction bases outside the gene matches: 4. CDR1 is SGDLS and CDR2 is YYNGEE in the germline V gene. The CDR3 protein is CASSVAGTGGFEQYF. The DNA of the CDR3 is TGTGCCAGCAGCGTAGCAGGGACAGGGGGCTTCGAGCAGTACTTC.

In DNA, the CDR3 is TGTGCCAGCAGGGGACAGTTTAATGAAAAACTGTTTTTT. Its translation: CASRGQFNEKLFF. V gene TRBV12-3 or TRBV12-4 combines with J gene TRBJ1-4; TRBD1 matches at 7 bases. This CDR3 region has 13 residues. Trimming took 6 bases from V and 4 from J; bases not matched to a gene: 2.

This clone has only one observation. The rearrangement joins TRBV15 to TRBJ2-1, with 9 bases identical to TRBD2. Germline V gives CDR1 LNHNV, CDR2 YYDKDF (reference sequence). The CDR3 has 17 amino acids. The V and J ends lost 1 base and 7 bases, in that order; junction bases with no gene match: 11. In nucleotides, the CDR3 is TGTGCCACCAGCAGAGCCTCCTTTAGCGGGAGAGGGAATGAGCAGTTCTTC. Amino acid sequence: CATSRASFSGRGNEQFF.

In DNA, the CDR3 is TGTGCCATCAGTGAGTCAGGGCAGGGTGGGTCTGAAGCTTTCTTT. Translated: CAISESGQGGSEAFF. V is TRBV10-3 and J is TRBJ1-1; tentative D call: TRBD1 (5 bases). CDR1 is ENHRY, CDR2 SYGVKD, per germline. V was pared by 0 bases and J by 6 bases, with 14 bases between. CDR3 length: 15 residues.

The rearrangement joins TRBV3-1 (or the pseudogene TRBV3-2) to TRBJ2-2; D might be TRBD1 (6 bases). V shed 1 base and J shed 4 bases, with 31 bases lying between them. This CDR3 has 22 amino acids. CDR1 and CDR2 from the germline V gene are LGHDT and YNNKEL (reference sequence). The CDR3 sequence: CASSQVFLGSGHKQISTGELFF. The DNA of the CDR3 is TGTGCCAGCAGCCAAGTTTTTTTGGGTTCGGGACACAAACAAATCAGCACCGGGGAGCTGTTTTTT.